One sample yielded the 4 T cell receptor beta chains listed below, sequenced in a study of shared clonotypes between healthy human individuals. Generated by immunoSEQ multiplex PCR, the TCRdb table keeps only in-frame clones and is missing some. In the table there are 700,000 or so clones, 60% to 80% of which are singletons. Sequenced sample: memory CD4+ T cells sorted from blood. Subset in this sample: CD45RA-negative fraction. The receptors were sampled from a woman aged 25 to 39 in good health.

This clone came up a few times. The rearrangement joins TRBV30 to TRBJ1-2; tentatively, D is TRBD1 (5 bases). In germline, CDR1 is GTSNPN, CDR2 SVGIG (reference sequence). The CDR3 spans 14 residues. Deletions cut 1 base from V and 0 bases from J, with 9 bases between. CDR3 region: CAWSAGFSNYGYTF. DNA for the CDR3: TGTGCCTGGAGTGCAGGGTTTTCTAACTATGGCTACACCTTC.

This clone was picked up a small number of times. J is TRBJ2-7 and V is TRBV5-1, with 10 bases identical to TRBD2. V trimming: 4 bases; J trimming: 5 bases; junction bases outside the gene matches: 9. The germline CDR1 and CDR2 sequences are SGHRS and YFSETQ. There are 15 residues in the CDR3. Written as DNA, the CDR3 is TGCGCCAGCAGCGGCGGGGCTAGCGGGAGCCACGAGCAGTACTTC. It yields the protein CASSGGASGSHEQYF.

This sequence joins TRBV19 and TRBJ2-5; perhaps TRBD1 as D (6 bases). V lost 3 bases and J 5 bases, leaving 16 bases between the germline ends. The CDR3 spans 15 residues. The germline V gene encodes CDR1 LNHDA and CDR2 SQIVND (reference sequence). The CDR3 loop is CASSIQGQPFETQYF. The CDR3 coding sequence is TGTGCCAGTAGTATCCAAGGACAGCCCTTTGAGACCCAGTACTTC.

The rearrangement links TRBV19 to TRBJ2-2; 10 bases line up with TRBD2. J gave up 7 bases and V 5 bases, and 4 bases lay outside the gene matches. Germline V gene data show CDR1 as LNHDA and CDR2 as SQIVND (reference sequence). CDR3 length: 14 amino acids. CDR3 protein: CASSLAGVGGELFF. The CDR3, as DNA: TGTGCCAGTAGTCTAGCGGGAGTTGGCGGGGAGCTGTTTTTT.